Below, 26 T cell receptor beta chains from the same sample are listed, as sequenced in a study of regulatory T cells in long-lasting Graves disease. Time point reported: newly diagnosed GD, antithyroid drugs for less than 3 months. Making the TCR library involved RNA that had been extracted from PBMCs. Relying on iRepertoire HTBI primers and Arm-PCR of CDR3 regions, the team built TCR beta libraries. MiXCR was run by TCRdb on the multiplex PCR reads, yielding one entry per CDR3 protein. This table has a few hundred thousand distinct CDR3 sequences, 16% appearing once. This same sample was also part of a study on T cells in Graves' hyperthyroidism and ophthalmopathy.

Sequenced material: peripheral blood mononuclear cells (PBMCs), taken at new diagnosis, from a patient treated with antithyroid drugs. These receptors were obtained from a man aged 35-49 years with Graves disease.

This clonotype was seen only a few times. This sequence joins TRBV20-1 and TRBJ1-6; TRBD1 is a possible D gene (5 bases). The CDR3 is 16 residues long. Per the germline V gene, CDR1 is DFQATT and CDR2 is SNEGSKA (reference sequence). Trimming left V 3 bases short and J 5 bases short, with 17 bases between. The CDR3 DNA sequence: TGCAGTGCTAGTTCCCCTTTACAGGCGAATAATTCACCCCTCCACTTT. It encodes CSASSPLQANNSPLHF.

This clonotype was seen ten or more times. The V gene is TRBV20-1, the J gene TRBJ2-1, with 9 bases lining up with TRBD1. CDR1 is DFQATT and CDR2 is SNEGSKA in the germline V gene (reference sequence). This CDR3 spans 14 amino acids. After removal of 6 bases from V and 9 bases from J, the junction contained 12 bases not matched to a gene. CDR3 coding DNA: TGCAGTGCCCTAAGGACACAGGGGGCAGGTGAGCAGTTCTTC. Amino acid sequence: CSALRTQGAGEQFF.

This rearrangement joins TRBV9 to TRBJ2-1, with TRBD2 matching over 10 bases. The germline gives CDR1 SGDLS, CDR2 YYNGEE. The CDR3 spans 16 residues. J gave up 9 bases and V 0 bases, and 9 bases lay outside the gene matches. CDR3 sequence: CASSVGLALAGGEQFF. The CDR3 DNA follows: TGTGCCAGCAGCGTAGGGTTGGCTTTAGCGGGGGGTGAGCAGTTCTTC. The variable domain in full, completed from reference TRBV9 and TRBJ2-1, reads DSGVTQTPKHLITATGQRVTLRCSPRSGDLSVYWYQQSLDQGLQFLIQYYNGEERAKGNILERFSAQQFPDLHSELNLSSLELGDSALYFCASSVGLALAGGEQFFGPGTRLTVL.

The chain carries TRBV12-5 and TRBJ2-3; D gene unclear. The CDR3 loop spans 13 amino acids. The germline V gene encodes CDR1 LGHNT and CDR2 FRNRAP. V lost 1 base and J 3 bases, leaving 5 bases between the germline ends. The CDR3 DNA reads as TGTGCTAGTGGTTTGGATTGGACAGATACGCAGTATTTT. Translating gives CASGLDWTDTQYF.

About this clonotype itself: Being one base from a much bigger clone, this may be a read error. The chain joins TRBV19 to TRBJ2-7; D gene uncertain. The germline V gene encodes CDR1 LNHDA and CDR2 SQIVND (reference sequence). Trimming removed 5 bases at V and 3 bases at J, with 11 bases between. The CDR3 sequence is 13 residues long. DNA for the CDR3: TGTGCCAGTAGTTTAGCTAGTTTCTACGAGCAGTACTTC. This gives the protein CASSLASFYEQYF.

This clonotype was seen at least ten times. This chain connects TRBV5-6 to TRBJ1-4; D is unclear. Trimming left V 4 bases short and J 12 bases short, with 19 bases between. The length of the CDR3 is 14 residues. CDR1 is SGHDT and CDR2 is YYEEEE in the germline V gene. The CDR3: CASSPGPSLGELFF. The CDR3, as DNA: TGTGCCAGCAGCCCGGGTCCAAGTCTTGGCGAACTGTTTTTT.

This clonotype was counted many times. As DNA, the CDR3 is TGTGCCAGCATTTTAGGGGAATTCGTGTTCTTC. This sequence encodes CASILGEFVFF. The chain joins TRBV2 to TRBJ2-1; D is perhaps TRBD1 (5 bases). Trimming cost V 7 bases and J 15 bases, with 16 bases left between them. Germline CDR1 and CDR2: SNHLY and FYNNEI. This CDR3 spans 11 amino acids. Drawing the rest from reference TRBV2 and TRBJ2-1, the complete variable domain is EPEVTQTPSHQVTQMGQEVILRCVPISNHLYFYWYRQILGQKVEFLVSFYNNEISEKSEIFDDQFSVERPDGSNFTLKIRSTKLEDSAMYFCASILGEFVFFGPGTRLTVL.

This clonotype has ten or more counts. The chain couples TRBV12-3 or TRBV12-4 to TRBJ2-3, with TRBD2 identical over 9 bases. The CDR3 loop spans 16 amino acids. Trimming took 0 bases from V and 2 from J; bases not matched to a gene: 3. The CDR3 region has the DNA TGTGCCAGCAGTTTAGCGATAGCGGGGGCCACAGATACGCAGTATTTT. Its translation is CASSLAIAGATDTQYF.

The J gene is TRBJ1-1, the V gene TRBV16, with unresolved D. The germline gives CDR1 KGHSY, CDR2 FQNENV. The V and J ends lost 2 bases and 0 bases respectively, with 7 bases between them. This CDR3 comprises 14 residues. This CDR3 reads CASSQKRLNTEAFF. CDR3 DNA: TGTGCCAGCAGCCAAAAGCGTTTGAACACTGAAGCTTTCTTT. Together with reference TRBV16 and TRBJ1-1, the CDR3 gives the full variable domain: GEEVAQTPKHLVRGEGQKAKLYCAPIKGHSYVFWYQQVLKNEFKFLISFQNENVFDETGMPKERFSAKCLPNSPCSLEIQATKLEDSAVYFCASSQKRLNTEAFFGQGTRLTVV.

This clonotype occurred many times. The chain employs TRBV2 and TRBJ2-3, with 8 nucleotides matching TRBD2. J gave up 2 bases and V 8 bases, and 12 bases lay outside the gene matches. Per the germline V gene, CDR1 is SNHLY and CDR2 is FYNNEI. The CDR3 is 16 residues long. This CDR3 reads CASGEDSGVLTDTQYF. The CDR3 DNA reads as TGTGCCAGCGGAGAGGATAGCGGGGTACTCACAGATACGCAGTATTTT.

This clonotype was recorded at least ten times. This chain uses TRBV13 with TRBJ2-5; TRBD2 matches 9 bases. V shed 4 bases and J 1 base; nucleotides not matched to a gene: 10. The length of the CDR3 is 17 residues. Germline V lookup: CDR1 PRHDT, CDR2 FYEKMQ (reference sequence). DNA for the CDR3: TGTGCCAGCAGCTCCTCTCGGCTAGCGGGGCTCCAAGAGACCCAGTACTTC. Translation gives CASSSSRLAGLQETQYF.

The sample holds a few counts of this clonotype. This chain links TRBV9 with TRBJ2-1; D is ambiguous. Germline-derived CDR1 and CDR2 are SGDLS and YYNGEE. The germline V and J ends were trimmed by 4 bases and 9 bases, with 17 bases remaining between them. This CDR3 region has 14 residues. The CDR3 coding sequence is TGTGCCAGCAGCTCCTGGACGGAGCAGTCTGAGCAGTTCTTC. This codes for CASSSWTEQSEQFF.

This clonotype was counted many times. The rearrangement links TRBV11-2 to TRBJ1-1; D call uncertain. The CDR3 runs 13 residues. Trimming stripped 5 bases from V and 5 bases from J, with 12 bases between. The germline gives CDR1 SGHAT, CDR2 FQNNGV. CDR3 sequence reads: CASSPSLSTEAFF. CDR3 nucleotides: TGTGCCAGCAGCCCCAGTCTGAGTACTGAAGCTTTCTTT.

This clonotype appeared a few times. V is TRBV28 and J is TRBJ2-4; 9 positions agree with TRBD2. Trimming at V came to 4 bases and at J to 6 bases, leaving 4 bases not matched to a gene. There are 14 residues in the CDR3. Germline V lookup: CDR1 MDHEN, CDR2 SYDVKM. CDR3 DNA sequence: TGTGCCAGCAGTTCCGGGACTAGCCCAAACATTCAGTACTTC. It translates to CASSSGTSPNIQYF.

Worth noting for this clonotype: A much larger clonotype is one base distant, so this may be a read error. The chain has TRBV28 and TRBJ1-2; no reliable D call. Germline values: CDR1 MDHEN, CDR2 SYDVKM. V lost 6 bases and J lost 4, with 18 bases in between. The CDR3 covers 15 residues. CDR3 DNA: TGTGCCAGCAGCAGACCTTTGGCAGGAATCTATGGCTACACCTTC. Translating gives CASSRPLAGIYGYTF.

This clonotype came up a few times. The chain has TRBV20-1 and TRBJ2-3, with D possibly called TRBD1 or TRBD2 (5 bases each). Trimming stripped 3 bases from V and 4 bases from J, with 8 bases between. Germline CDR1 is DFQATT and CDR2 is SNEGSKA (reference sequence). The CDR3 sequence is 12 residues long. Here the CDR3 DNA reads TGCAGTGCTAGGGGGGAATCAGATACGCAGTATTTT. Protein sequence: CSARGESDTQYF.

This clonotype was recorded many times. This sequence joins TRBV4-3 and TRBJ1-4; D uncertain. The germline V and J ends were trimmed by 0 bases and 5 bases, with 10 bases remaining between them. Germline V gene data show CDR1 as LGHNA and CDR2 as YSLEER. The CDR3 has 15 amino acids. The CDR3 is CASSQEWAGNEKLFF. The CDR3 nucleotides read TGCGCCAGCAGCCAAGAATGGGCAGGAAATGAAAAACTGTTTTTT.

This chain uses TRBV28 with TRBJ1-1, with D hard to call. The V gene's germline CDR1 is MDHEN and CDR2 SYDVKM. The CDR3 has 13 residues. V lost 5 bases and J 6 bases, leaving 13 bases between the germline ends. The CDR3 DNA is TGTGCCAGCAGTCCCATGTTAGAGGCTGAAGCTTTCTTT. This gives the protein CASSPMLEAEAFF.

The gene calls are TRBV6-9 and TRBJ1-6, with D possibly being TRBD1 (6 bases). The germline V gene encodes CDR1 MNHGY and CDR2 SVAAGI. V was pared by 2 bases and J by 16 bases, with 15 bases between. The CDR3 extends over 13 amino acids. The CDR3 loop is CASSYDRTGPLHF. CDR3 nucleotides: TGTGCCAGCAGTTATGACAGGACTGGGCCGCTCCACTTT.

J is TRBJ2-1 and V is TRBV28; D may be TRBD2 (6 bases). Germline values: CDR1 MDHEN, CDR2 SYDVKM. This CDR3 comprises 15 residues. Trimming removed 6 bases at V and 3 bases at J, with 15 bases between. The CDR3 bases are TGTGCCAGCAGCCTGGGGGGAAGAGGCTACAATGAGCAGTTCTTC. Translation: CASSLGGRGYNEQFF. The whole variable domain, remainder taken from reference TRBV28 and TRBJ2-1, is DVKVTQSSRYLVKRTGEKVFLECVQDMDHENMFWYRQDPGLGLRLIYFSYDVKMKEKGDIPEGYSVSREKKERFSLILESASTNQTSMYLCASSLGGRGYNEQFFGPGTRLTVL.

This clonotype was counted at least ten times. The chain is built from TRBV3-2 and TRBJ2-7; whether TRBD2, the table's D call, matches the DNA was not checked. TRBV3-2 is marked as a pseudogene. The CDR3 covers 17 residues. In nucleotides, the CDR3 is TGTGCCAGCAGCGCGTATGAGCGGGTTACGAGCTCCTACGAGCAGTACTTC. It is translated as CASSAYERVTSSYEQYF.

The CDR3, as DNA: TGTGCCAGCAGCCGGACCCTAGGGGTTCACACTGAAGCTTTCTTT. Its translation is CASSRTLGVHTEAFF. This chain links TRBV5-5 with TRBJ1-1; D possibly corresponds to TRBD1 (5 bases). CDR3 length: 15 residues. V dropped 4 bases and J dropped 3 bases, with 16 bases sitting between them. Germline loops: CDR1 SGHKS, CDR2 YYEKEE (reference sequence). The complete variable domain, with remaining parts taken from reference TRBV5-5 and TRBJ1-1, reads DAGVTQSPTHLIKTRGQQVTLRCSPISGHKSVSWYQQVLGQGPQFIFQYYEKEERGRGNFPDRFSARQFPNYSSELNVNALLLGDSALYLCASSRTLGVHTEAFFGQGTRLTVV.

In the case of this clonotype: Germline is not matched at one junction end, which may reflect a read error. The chain carries TRBV24-1 and TRBJ1-2; D gene ambiguous. CDR3 length equals 13 residues. Germline lookup yields CDR1 KGHDR and CDR2 SFDVKD. The CDR3 DNA follows: TGTGCCACCAGTGATTTCCGCGCACTGGATCTTTACTTC. It translates to CATSDFRALDLYF.

This clonotype was recorded many times. The chain has TRBV4-1 and TRBJ2-7; D ambiguous. CDR1 is MGHRA, CDR2 YSYEKL, per germline. V lost 8 bases and J 0 bases, leaving 11 bases between the germline ends. The CDR3 covers 13 residues. CDR3 coding DNA: TGCGCCAGCGGGCCATCGGGCTCCTACGAGCAGTACTTC. It encodes CASGPSGSYEQYF.

This clonotype was picked up many times. The J gene is TRBJ1-4, the V gene TRBV11-1, with a weak D call TRBD1 (5 bases). V was trimmed by 4 bases and J by 3 bases, leaving 9 bases between them. The CDR3 contains 14 residues. The germline CDR1 and CDR2 sequences are SGHAT and FQDESV (reference sequence). The CDR3 is CASSSDSPNEKLFF. The CDR3 DNA follows: TGTGCCAGCAGCTCTGACAGCCCTAATGAAAAACTGTTTTTT.

This clonotype was observed at least ten times. V is TRBV27 and J is TRBJ1-6; D is uncertain. Germline values: CDR1 MNHEY, CDR2 SMNVEV (reference sequence). This CDR3 has 13 residues. Trimming removed 7 bases from V and 3 bases from J, with 7 bases in between. The CDR3, as DNA: TGTGCCAGCAAGGAAGGCTATAATTCACCCCTCCACTTT. Amino acids: CASKEGYNSPLHF.